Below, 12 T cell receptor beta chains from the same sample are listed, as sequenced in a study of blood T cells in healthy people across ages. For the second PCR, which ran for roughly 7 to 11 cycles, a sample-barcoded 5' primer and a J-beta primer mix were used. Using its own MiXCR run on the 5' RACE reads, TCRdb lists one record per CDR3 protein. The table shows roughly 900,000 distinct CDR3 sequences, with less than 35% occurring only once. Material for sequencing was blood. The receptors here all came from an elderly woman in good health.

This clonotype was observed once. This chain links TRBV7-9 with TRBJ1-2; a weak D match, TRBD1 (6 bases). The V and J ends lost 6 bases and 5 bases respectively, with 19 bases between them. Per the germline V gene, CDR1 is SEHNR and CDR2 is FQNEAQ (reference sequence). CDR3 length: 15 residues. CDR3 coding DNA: TGTGCCAGCAGTCGAGGGGGGGCCAGTACGTATGGCTACACCTTC. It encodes CASSRGGASTYGYTF.

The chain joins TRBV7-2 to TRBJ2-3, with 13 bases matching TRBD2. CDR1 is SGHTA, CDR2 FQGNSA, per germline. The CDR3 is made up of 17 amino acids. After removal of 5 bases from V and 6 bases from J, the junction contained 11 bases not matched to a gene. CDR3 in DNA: TGTGCCAGCAGCCCTCCGGGACTAGCGGGAAGGGGGGATACGCAGTATTTT. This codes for CASSPPGLAGRGDTQYF.

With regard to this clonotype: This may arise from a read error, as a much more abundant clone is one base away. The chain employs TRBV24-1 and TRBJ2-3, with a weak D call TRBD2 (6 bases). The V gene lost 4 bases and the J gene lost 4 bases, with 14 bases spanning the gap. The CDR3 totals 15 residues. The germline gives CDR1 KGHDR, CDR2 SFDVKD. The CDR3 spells CATSDPGGRADTQYF. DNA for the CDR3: TGTGCCACCAGTGACCCCGGAGGGCGGGCAGATACGCAGTATTTT.

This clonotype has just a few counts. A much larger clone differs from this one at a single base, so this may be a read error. CDR3 loop: CAIRPGTSLNEQYF. Written as DNA, the CDR3 is TGTGCCATTCGCCCCGGGACTAGCTTGAATGAGCAGTACTTC. V gene TRBV6-2 or TRBV6-3 combines with J gene TRBJ2-5; 9 bases are shared with TRBD2. This CDR3 is built from 14 residues. CDR1 and CDR2 from the germline V gene are MNHEY and SVGEGT. V dropped 10 bases and J dropped 11; count of bases not matched to a gene: 17.

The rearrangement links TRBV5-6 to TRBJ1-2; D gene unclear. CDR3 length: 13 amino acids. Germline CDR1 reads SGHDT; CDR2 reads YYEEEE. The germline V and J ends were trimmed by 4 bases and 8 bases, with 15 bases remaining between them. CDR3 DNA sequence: TGTGCCAGCAGCCACGGGTCAAGTGACGGCTACACCTTC. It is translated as CASSHGSSDGYTF.

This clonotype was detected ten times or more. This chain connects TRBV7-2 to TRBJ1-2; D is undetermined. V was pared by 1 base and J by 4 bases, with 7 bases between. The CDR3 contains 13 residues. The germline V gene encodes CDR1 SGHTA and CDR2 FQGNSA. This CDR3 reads CASSLGGIYGYTF. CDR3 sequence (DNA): TGTGCCAGCAGCTTAGGGGGTATCTATGGCTACACCTTC.

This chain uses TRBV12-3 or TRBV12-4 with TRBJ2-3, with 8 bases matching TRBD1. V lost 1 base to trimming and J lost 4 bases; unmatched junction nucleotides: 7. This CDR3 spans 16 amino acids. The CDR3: CASSLGQGAKADTQYF. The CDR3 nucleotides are TGTGCCAGCAGTTTAGGGCAGGGGGCTAAGGCAGATACGCAGTATTTT.

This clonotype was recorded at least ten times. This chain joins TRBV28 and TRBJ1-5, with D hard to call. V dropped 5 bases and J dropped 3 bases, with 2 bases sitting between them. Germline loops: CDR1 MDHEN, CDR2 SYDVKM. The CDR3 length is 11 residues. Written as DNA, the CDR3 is TGTGCCAGCAGTGTCAATCAGCCCCAGCATTTT. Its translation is CASSVNQPQHF.

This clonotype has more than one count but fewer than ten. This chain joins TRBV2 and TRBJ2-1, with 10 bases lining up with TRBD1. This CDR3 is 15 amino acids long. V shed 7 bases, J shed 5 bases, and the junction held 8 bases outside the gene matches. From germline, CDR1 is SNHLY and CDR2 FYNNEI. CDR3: CASNRDRGGHNEQFF. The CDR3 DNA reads TGTGCCAGCAATCGGGACAGGGGAGGGCACAATGAGCAGTTCTTC.

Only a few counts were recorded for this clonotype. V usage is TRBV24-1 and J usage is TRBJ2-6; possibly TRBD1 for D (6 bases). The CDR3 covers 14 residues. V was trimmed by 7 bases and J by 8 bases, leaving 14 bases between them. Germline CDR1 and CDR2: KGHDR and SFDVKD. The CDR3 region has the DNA TGTGCCACCAGGAGGGGGACGGGTACCAACGTCCTGACTTTC. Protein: CATRRGTGTNVLTF.

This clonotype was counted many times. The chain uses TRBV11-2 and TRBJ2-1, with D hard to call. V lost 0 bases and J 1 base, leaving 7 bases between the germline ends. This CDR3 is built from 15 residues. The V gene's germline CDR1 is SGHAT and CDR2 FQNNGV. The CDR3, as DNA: TGTGCCAGCAGCTTAGATCGTCAATCCTACAATGAGCAGTTCTTC. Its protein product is CASSLDRQSYNEQFF.

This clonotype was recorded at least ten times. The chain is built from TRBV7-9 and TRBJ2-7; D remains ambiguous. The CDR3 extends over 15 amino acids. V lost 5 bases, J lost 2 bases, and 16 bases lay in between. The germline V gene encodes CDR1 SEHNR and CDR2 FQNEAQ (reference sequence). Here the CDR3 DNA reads TGTGCCAGCAGCGGTCCCCCCCGTCCCACCTACGAGCAGTACTTC. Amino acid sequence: CASSGPPRPTYEQYF.